What follows are 16 T cell receptor beta chains derived from one specimen sequenced in a study of technical replicates of blood from several donors. Sequenced by immunoSEQ multiplex PCR; TCRdb stores in-frame clones only, minus some. The sample carries roughly 51,000 clones, about 94% recorded once. Sequenced sample: PBMCs. The receptors shown here come from a human donor in good health. Some clones in this sample may be carry-over from other donors' samples.

The chain recombines TRBV9 with TRBJ2-3, with 11 bases lining up with TRBD2. This CDR3 spans 18 amino acids. Germline V gene sequence: CDR1 SGDLS, CDR2 YYNGEE. The V gene end was trimmed by 7 bases and the J gene end by 1 base; junction bases not matched to a gene: 14. The CDR3 loop is CASGQGLAGPIRTDTQYF. The CDR3 DNA sequence: TGTGCCAGCGGCCAAGGACTAGCGGGCCCGATTCGCACAGATACGCAGTATTTT.

CDR3 DNA: TGTGCCAGCAGTTACTCCGTGACATCGAACACCGGGGAGCTGTTTTTT. This translates into CASSYSVTSNTGELFF. J is TRBJ2-2 and V is TRBV6-5; unclear D gene. CDR1 is MNHEY, CDR2 SVGAGI, per germline. CDR3 length equals 16 residues. With 0 bases removed from V and 0 bases from J, the gap between germline ends came to 8 bases.

J is TRBJ1-2 and V is TRBV5-1; TRBD1 matches 8 bases. V lost 1 base, J lost 6 bases, and 8 bases stayed unmatched. This CDR3 has 15 residues. Germline CDR1 reads SGHRS; CDR2 reads YFSETQ. The CDR3 sequence: CASSLRAGGFDGYTF. Written as DNA, the CDR3 is TGCGCCAGCAGCTTGAGGGCAGGGGGCTTTGATGGCTACACCTTC.

J is TRBJ2-3 and V is TRBV4-1, with 8 bases that match TRBD1. The V and J ends lost 4 bases and 2 bases, in that order; junction bases with no gene match: 11. The V gene's germline CDR1 is MGHRA and CDR2 YSYEKL. The CDR3 spans 17 residues. The DNA of the CDR3 is TGCGCCAGCAGCCCCGGACAGGGACAAACTAACACAGATACGCAGTATTTT. Translating gives CASSPGQGQTNTDTQYF.

The gene calls are TRBV7-2 and TRBJ2-1; D is unclear. This CDR3 has 13 residues. The germline V gene encodes CDR1 SGHTA and CDR2 FQGNSA. V was pared by 1 base and J by 9 bases, with 10 bases between. The CDR3 loop is CASSLGGGIEQFF. The CDR3 bases are TGTGCCAGCAGCTTAGGAGGCGGTATTGAGCAGTTCTTC. The complete variable domain, with remaining parts taken from reference TRBV7-2 and TRBJ2-1, reads GAGVSQSPSNKVTEKGKDVELRCDPISGHTALYWYRQSLGQGLEFLIYFQGNSAPDKSGLPSDRFSAERTGGSVSTLTIQRTQQEDSAVYLCASSLGGGIEQFFGPGTRLTVL.

The chain links TRBV6-6 to TRBJ1-2, with 8 bases matching TRBD1. The CDR3 is 15 amino acids. Trimming took 2 bases from V and 4 from J; bases not matched to a gene: 6. Germline V gives CDR1 MNHNY, CDR2 SVGAGI (reference sequence). DNA of the CDR3: TGTGCCAGCAGTTACACAGACAGGGGAGCCTATGGCTACACCTTC. Encoded protein: CASSYTDRGAYGYTF.

The rearrangement uses TRBV27 and TRBJ1-5, with D maybe TRBD1 (5 bases). Trimming took 6 bases from V and 1 from J, leaving 16 bases between them. Germline V gene data show CDR1 as MNHEY and CDR2 as SMNVEV (reference sequence). CDR3 length: 16 residues. The CDR3 region has the DNA TGTGCCAGCAGCGGAATCAGGGAGGGGAGCAATCAGCCCCAGCATTTT. Protein product: CASSGIREGSNQPQHF.

V is TRBV4-1 and J is TRBJ1-6, with TRBD1 matching over 11 bases. The CDR3 totals 16 residues. The junction had 6 bases not matched to a gene; V was cut back by 4 bases and J by 7 bases. Germline V gene sequence: CDR1 MGHRA, CDR2 YSYEKL. CDR3 residues: CASSLSGTGGNSPLHF. CDR3 bases: TGCGCCAGCAGCCTAAGTGGGACAGGGGGAAATTCACCCCTCCACTTT.

This sequence joins TRBV7-2 and TRBJ2-7, with TRBD2 as a possible D gene (5 bases). CDR3 length: 14 amino acids. Germline values: CDR1 SGHTA, CDR2 FQGNSA. Trimming removed 5 bases from V and 1 base from J, with 12 bases in between. The CDR3 here is CASSPDFASYEQYF. CDR3 bases: TGTGCCAGCAGCCCGGACTTTGCGTCCTACGAGCAGTACTTC. Drawing the rest from reference TRBV7-2 and TRBJ2-7, the complete variable domain is GAGVSQSPSNKVTEKGKDVELRCDPISGHTALYWYRQSLGQGLEFLIYFQGNSAPDKSGLPSDRFSAERTGGSVSTLTIQRTQQEDSAVYLCASSPDFASYEQYFGPGTRLTVT.

The genes are TRBV7-9 and TRBJ2-1, with TRBD1 identical over 8 bases. CDR1 is SEHNR and CDR2 is FQNEAQ in the germline V gene (reference sequence). The length of the CDR3 is 16 residues. Germline trimming cut 5 bases from V and 3 bases from J; bases unmatched to any gene: 9. The CDR3 DNA sequence: TGTGCCAGCAGCCCCATTCGGACAGGGAGCTACAATGAGCAGTTCTTC. This translates into CASSPIRTGSYNEQFF.

This clone was observed once. J is TRBJ2-1 and V is TRBV6-1; 7 bases are a match to TRBD2. J lost 3 bases, V lost 2 bases, and 1 base had no gene match. CDR3 length: 14 amino acids. From germline, CDR1 is MNHNS and CDR2 SASEGT. The DNA of the CDR3 is TGTGCCAGCAGTGAACTAGCGGACTACAATGAGCAGTTCTTC. Residues: CASSELADYNEQFF.

V and J are TRBV7-6 and TRBJ2-7; 9 nucleotides match TRBD1. Germline CDR1 reads SGHVS; CDR2 reads FNYEAQ. The V gene end was trimmed by 3 bases and the J gene end by 6 bases; junction bases not matched to a gene: 3. This CDR3 is 13 amino acids long. CDR3 sequence: CASSLGQGAEQYF. CDR3 coding DNA: TGTGCCAGCAGCTTGGGACAGGGTGCCGAGCAGTACTTC. Using reference TRBV7-6 and TRBJ2-7 for the parts outside the CDR3, the full variable domain is GAGVSQSPRYKVTKRGQDVALRCDPISGHVSLYWYRQALGQGPEFLTYFNYEAQQDKSGLPNDRFSAERPEGSISTLTIQRTEQRDSAMYRCASSLGQGAEQYFGPGTRLTVT.

The chain recombines TRBV5-4 with TRBJ2-7, with 13 bases aligning to TRBD2. CDR1 is SGHNT, CDR2 YYREEE, per germline (reference sequence). V dropped 4 bases and J dropped 1; count of bases not matched to a gene: 5. The CDR3 extends over 16 amino acids. The CDR3 here is CASSMALAGGSYEQYF. DNA of the CDR3: TGTGCCAGCAGCATGGCACTAGCGGGGGGGTCCTACGAGCAGTACTTC.

The V call is TRBV7-9, the J call TRBJ2-7, with D possibly being TRBD2 (5 bases). From germline, CDR1 is SEHNR and CDR2 FQNEAQ (reference sequence). The germline V and J ends were trimmed by 0 bases and 3 bases, with 6 bases remaining between them. The CDR3 covers 13 residues. CDR3: CASSLAAGYEQYF. In DNA form, the CDR3 reads TGTGCCAGCAGCTTAGCGGCGGGCTACGAGCAGTACTTC.

This clone is classed as medium-sized (0.01 to 0.1%). In the same sample, other DNA sequences code for this CDR3. In DNA form, the CDR3 reads TGCGCCAGCAGCTTTAGCGGGGCATACAATGAGCAGTTCTTC. It codes for CASSFSGAYNEQFF. The gene calls are TRBV5-1 and TRBJ2-1; 8 bases align to TRBD2. J was trimmed by 4 bases and V by 2 bases; bases with no gene match: 2. CDR1 and CDR2 from the germline V gene are SGHRS and YFSETQ. This CDR3 region has 14 residues.

The chain uses TRBV27 and TRBJ2-7; D might be TRBD2 (5 bases). The ends were cut back, 10 bases at V and 3 bases at J, with 16 bases in the middle. Germline V lookup: CDR1 MNHEY, CDR2 SMNVEV (reference sequence). The CDR3 consists of 13 residues. The CDR3 loop is CATARVSVYEQYF. Here the CDR3 DNA reads TGTGCCACGGCGAGGGTATCAGTCTACGAGCAGTACTTC.